Below, 18 T cell receptor beta chains from the same sample are listed, as sequenced in a study of CD8 T cells in ankylosing spondylitis. TCRdb ran MiXCR on the 5' RACE reads and lists one entry per CDR3 protein. The sample includes 200,000 to 300,000 distinct CDR3 sequences, approximately 9% of them seen just once. The sample was blood, either unsorted or a sorted T cell fraction (not recorded which). All receptors come from a male donor with ankylosing spondylitis or in good health (not recorded which).

In its sample, this clonotype was seen a few times. The chain links TRBV7-9 to TRBJ1-2, with 9 bases aligning to TRBD1. After removal of 5 bases from V and 5 bases from J, the junction contained 12 bases not matched to a gene. This CDR3 is built from 16 residues. Looked up from germline, CDR1 is SEHNR and CDR2 is FQNEAQ (reference sequence). The CDR3 region is CASSPSPTGGIYGYTF. In nucleotides, the CDR3 is TGTGCCAGCAGCCCCTCTCCGACAGGGGGTATTTATGGCTACACCTTC. Complete variable domain (other parts from reference TRBV7-9 and TRBJ1-2): DTGVSQNPRHKITKRGQNVTFRCDPISEHNRLYWYRQTLGQGPEFLTYFQNEAQLEKSRLLSDRFSAERPKGSFSTLEIQRTEQGDSAMYLCASSPSPTGGIYGYTFGSGTRLTVV.

The CDR3 is CSVATNTGELFF. In DNA, the CDR3 is TGCAGCGTTGCTACGAACACCGGGGAGCTGTTTTTT. V gene TRBV29-1 combines with J gene TRBJ2-2; D remains ambiguous. This CDR3 is built from 12 residues. Between the trimmed V and J ends, which lost 4 bases and 0 bases, there was a span of 3 bases. Germline V gene data show CDR1 as SQVTM and CDR2 as ANQGSEA.

This clonotype was observed a few times. This chain connects TRBV12-3 or TRBV12-4 to TRBJ1-2; 7 nucleotides align to TRBD1. The V and J ends lost 5 bases and 4 bases, in that order; junction bases with no gene match: 7. The CDR3 runs to 14 residues. CDR3 loop: CASSPRQGGYGYTF. For the CDR3, the DNA is TGTGCCAGCAGTCCGCGACAGGGCGGCTATGGCTACACCTTC.

CDR3 nucleotide sequence: TGCGCCAGCAGCGGAAAAGGGGGAGGCAATCAGCCCCAGCATTTT. Its translation is CASSGKGGGNQPQHF. V usage is TRBV4-1 and J usage is TRBJ1-5; D is possibly TRBD1 (6 bases). The V end lost 5 bases, the J end lost 2 bases, and 13 bases lay between the germline ends. There are 15 residues in the CDR3. CDR1 is MGHRA and CDR2 is YSYEKL in the germline V gene.

This clonotype has a count of ten or more. The V gene is TRBV12-3 or TRBV12-4, the J gene TRBJ1-6; the D gene is possibly TRBD1 (5 bases). Trimming left V 6 bases short and J 5 bases short, with 11 bases between. CDR3 size: 14 residues. The CDR3 is CASSLGANNSPLHF. The CDR3 DNA sequence: TGTGCCAGCAGCCTCGGGGCCAATAATTCACCCCTCCACTTT.

This clonotype has ten or more counts. The V and J genes are TRBV4-1 and TRBJ2-7; 11 positions match TRBD2. V shed 0 bases, J shed 4 bases, and the junction held 14 bases outside the gene matches. The CDR3 is made up of 19 amino acids. Germline CDR1 is MGHRA and CDR2 is YSYEKL. The CDR3 spells CASSQDEEGRLAGSYEQYF. The CDR3 coding sequence is TGCGCCAGCAGCCAAGATGAGGAGGGAAGACTAGCGGGATCGTACGAGCAGTACTTC.

This chain joins TRBV6-5 and TRBJ1-4; TRBD1 might be the D (5 bases). Germline V lookup: CDR1 MNHEY, CDR2 SVGAGI. V was cut by 1 base and J by 7 bases, with 13 bases left in between. CDR3 length: 15 amino acids. The CDR3 nucleotides are TGTGCCAGCAGTTACTATCGGGGGAACGGTGAAAAACTGTTTTTT. Residues: CASSYYRGNGEKLFF.

The chain links TRBV7-2 to TRBJ2-1, with D possibly being TRBD1 (5 bases). Trimming pared 1 base from V and 6 bases from J, leaving 7 bases between. In germline, CDR1 is SGHTA, CDR2 FQGNSA. The CDR3 runs 13 residues. The CDR3 spells CASSLEGVNEQFF. The CDR3 DNA follows: TGTGCCAGCAGCTTAGAAGGGGTCAATGAGCAGTTCTTC.

In its sample, this clonotype was seen many times. The chain is built from TRBV7-9 and TRBJ2-2; D gene uncertain. The CDR3 length is 14 residues. Looked up from germline, CDR1 is SEHNR and CDR2 is FQNEAQ (reference sequence). V lost 5 bases and J lost 2, with 9 bases in between. The CDR3 DNA is TGTGCCAGCAGCGTTAGCATAAACACCGGGGAGCTGTTTTTT. Translation gives CASSVSINTGELFF.

There are many counts of this clonotype. The chain has TRBV4-2 and TRBJ2-3; 10 bases map to TRBD1. The ends lost 1 base at V and 6 bases at J; junction bases unmatched: 4. Per germline, CDR1 LGHNA and CDR2 YNFKEQ. The CDR3 length is 15 residues. The CDR3 bases are TGTGCCAGCAGCCAAGGACAGGGGGCCTGGGATACGCAGTATTTT. Residues: CASSQGQGAWDTQYF.

This clonotype appeared many times. This chain uses TRBV7-2 with TRBJ2-1; D perhaps matches TRBD2 (5 bases). Germline V gene data show CDR1 as SGHTA and CDR2 as FQGNSA. The length of the CDR3 is 17 residues. V was trimmed by 1 base and J by 0 bases, leaving 13 bases between them. The CDR3 reads CASSLGFGVSSYNEQFF. The CDR3 region has the DNA TGTGCCAGCAGCTTAGGGTTCGGGGTCAGCTCCTACAATGAGCAGTTCTTC.

This clonotype has ten or more counts. This chain joins TRBV5-6 and TRBJ2-7; maybe TRBD1 (5 bases). The CDR3 consists of 17 residues. V lost 3 bases to trimming and J lost 2 bases, with 21 bases between them. The germline V gene has CDR1 SGHDT and CDR2 YYEEEE. Here the CDR3 DNA reads TGTGCCAGCAGCTCCCCTCCCTGGGGCACACTACCCTACGAGCAGTACTTC. This translates into CASSSPPWGTLPYEQYF.

This clonotype was observed at least ten times. This chain connects TRBV5-6 to TRBJ2-5; D is perhaps TRBD1 (6 bases). V was trimmed by 1 base and J by 1 base, leaving 11 bases between them. The CDR3 consists of 15 residues. Germline loops: CDR1 SGHDT, CDR2 YYEEEE. The CDR3 loop reads CASSLQGPGQETQYF. DNA of the CDR3: TGTGCCAGCAGCTTGCAGGGGCCTGGCCAAGAGACCCAGTACTTC.

This clonotype was counted at least ten times. J is TRBJ2-1 and V is TRBV6-1, with D uncertain. Looked up from germline, CDR1 is MNHNS and CDR2 is SASEGT. The CDR3 loop spans 15 amino acids. V was shortened by 3 bases and J by 5 bases, with 14 bases between the two germline ends. Written as DNA, the CDR3 is TGTGCCAGCAGTGAGGTAGCAGGTAGTCACAATGAGCAGTTCTTC. Translated, it gives CASSEVAGSHNEQFF.

This clonotype was counted a few times. V and J are TRBV30 and TRBJ2-2; D gene unclear. V lost 2 bases, J lost 3 bases, and 4 bases lay in between. Germline CDR1 is GTSNPN and CDR2 is SVGIG (reference sequence). This CDR3 region has 12 residues. In nucleotides, the CDR3 is TGTGCCTGGAGTAAATACACCGGGGAGCTGTTTTTT. It specifies CAWSKYTGELFF.

This clonotype was picked up a small number of times. The V call is TRBV7-2, the J call TRBJ2-7; unclear D gene. The V gene's germline CDR1 is SGHTA and CDR2 FQGNSA. The CDR3 is 15 amino acids. Trimming removed 5 bases at V and 2 bases at J, with 16 bases between. The CDR3 bases are TGTGCCAGCAGCCCCCCAGGTCGACCTCCCTACGAGCAGTACTTC. Protein: CASSPPGRPPYEQYF.

This clonotype came up a few times. One end of the junction does not line up with germline, which may come from a read error. The J gene is TRBJ1-2, the V gene TRBV5-1; weak D call: TRBD1 (5 bases). The CDR3 covers 13 residues. Germline CDR1 SGHRS, CDR2 YFSETQ. The DNA for the CDR3 is TGCGCCAGCCAAACCGGGACTTCCTATGGCTACCCCTTC. This gives the protein CASQTGTSYGYPF.

This clonotype was detected many times. The V and J genes are TRBV5-1 and TRBJ2-2; D is perhaps TRBD1 (5 bases). Trimming removed 1 base at V and 5 bases at J, with 18 bases between. This CDR3 is 17 amino acids long. CDR1 is SGHRS, CDR2 YFSETQ, per germline. As DNA, the CDR3 is TGCGCCAGCAGCTTGAAGTTGGGAACAGGACCTACCGGGGAGCTGTTTTTT. This gives the protein CASSLKLGTGPTGELFF.